This TCR beta chain was documented in a study of cytotoxic CD8 clonotypes in ibrutinib-treated CLL. Study at large: The patients, under twelve relapsed/refractory and fewer than 16 treatment-naive, included about 18 who were IGHV unmutated.

The V gene end was trimmed by 5 bases and the J gene end by 7 bases; junction bases not matched to a gene: 10. The germline CDR1 and CDR2 sequences are MNHEY and SMNVEV (reference sequence). CDR3 length: 15 amino acids. Sequencing sought depths of 1 in 200,000 to 1 in 1 million T cells. Here immunoSEQ multiplex PCR was the method, and the copy in TCRdb shows in-frame clones only, minus some. This sample has around 97,000 clones; around four fifths occur once, and the top ten carry about 32%. Material: PBMCs, obtained after 12 months of ibrutinib treatment. The chain links TRBV27 to TRBJ1-5, with 8 bases aligning to TRBD1. The clonotype was recovered from a human donor with chronic lymphocytic leukemia. The CDR3 loop reads CASSPQGAGGQPQHF. The CDR3 DNA sequence: TGTGCCAGCAGTCCTCAGGGGGCCGGGGGGCAGCCCCAGCATTTT.